Presented here are 23 T cell receptor beta chains from one specimen sequenced in a study of blood T cells in healthy people across ages. A sample-barcoded 5' primer and a J-beta primer mix were used in a second PCR of roughly 7 to 11 cycles. TCRdb reanalysed the 5' RACE reads using MiXCR and keeps one entry per CDR3 protein. The sample contains 800,000 to 950,000 distinct CDR3 sequences, just under 30% of which appear only once. These data are also associated with another study on T cells of mothers and their children.

The sequenced sample consisted of blood. The receptors derive from a woman in her 40s in good health.

This clonotype occurred many times. This chain links TRBV29-1 with TRBJ2-3; tentative D call: TRBD1 (6 bases). The length of the CDR3 is 15 residues. Trimming took off 2 bases at V and 2 bases at J, with 14 bases between the two ends. Germline values: CDR1 SQVTM, CDR2 ANQGSEA. In DNA form, the CDR3 reads TGCAGCGTTGAATTTCAGGGGATAATCACAGATACGCAGTATTTT. Translated, it gives CSVEFQGIITDTQYF.

V and J are TRBV28 and TRBJ2-6; D gene unclear. The germline V gene has CDR1 MDHEN and CDR2 SYDVKM. The CDR3 totals 15 residues. The V gene lost 9 bases and the J gene lost 0 bases, with 12 bases spanning the gap. The CDR3 region is CARSTASSGANVLTF. CDR3 nucleotides: TGTGCCAGAAGTACGGCGAGCTCTGGGGCCAACGTCCTGACTTTC.

The table lists this clonotype with a few counts. This chain connects TRBV27 to TRBJ2-7, with D tentatively TRBD1 (5 bases). The V and J ends lost 3 bases and 5 bases respectively, with 11 bases between them. The germline CDR1 and CDR2 sequences are MNHEY and SMNVEV (reference sequence). The CDR3 loop spans 13 amino acids. Here the CDR3 reads CASSLARVNEQYF. The CDR3 DNA sequence: TGTGCCAGCAGTTTGGCCAGGGTCAACGAGCAGTACTTC.

For this clonotype: The junction differs from germline at one of its ends, possibly a read error. The chain recombines TRBV5-1 with TRBJ1-2, with TRBD1 matching 10 bases. This CDR3 is built from 17 residues. CDR1 is SGHRS, CDR2 YFSETQ, per germline. CDR3 residues: CASSEGQGTVPAYGYTF. The CDR3 region has the DNA TGTGCCAGCAGCGAGGGACAGGGGACAGTGCCCGCTTATGGCTACACCTTC.

Of note for this clonotype: A junction boundary mismatches the germline segment, possibly from a read error. The CDR3 DNA reads TGTGCCAGCAGGCAAAGCGACAGTAGCCATCAGCCCCAGCATTTT. Protein: CASRQSDSSHQPQHF. The chain is built from TRBV12-3 or TRBV12-4 and TRBJ1-5; D may be TRBD1 (5 bases). The CDR3 sequence is 15 residues long.

The genes are TRBV11-1 and TRBJ2-2; 11 nucleotides agree with TRBD2. The J segment lost 3 bases and the V segment lost 3 bases, leaving 6 bases of the junction unmatched. The CDR3 has 17 residues. CDR1 is SGHAT and CDR2 is FQDESV in the germline V gene (reference sequence). CDR3 in amino acids: CASSFPFSGGDTGELFF. In DNA, the CDR3 is TGTGCCAGCAGCTTCCCCTTTAGCGGGGGGGACACCGGGGAGCTGTTTTTT.

A word on this clonotype: A clone one base away is much larger, so this may be a read error. The chain joins TRBV27 to TRBJ2-1; TRBD1 matches 9 bases. V dropped 4 bases and J dropped 10; count of bases not matched to a gene: 8. Germline CDR1 MNHEY, CDR2 SMNVEV (reference sequence). This CDR3 contains 14 residues. CDR3 nucleotides: TGTGCCAGCAGTTCCGGGACAGGGATGAACGAGCAGTTCTTC. It encodes CASSSGTGMNEQFF.

This clonotype was counted only a few times. This sequence joins TRBV5-1 and TRBJ2-3; the D gene is possibly TRBD1 (6 bases). Germline-derived CDR1 and CDR2 are SGHRS and YFSETQ. The CDR3 spans 15 residues. The V end was cut by 1 base, the J end by 2 bases, with 11 bases between. CDR3 protein: CASSLTQGITDTQYF. CDR3 nucleotides: TGCGCCAGCAGCTTGACGCAGGGGATCACAGATACGCAGTATTTT.

J is TRBJ1-1 and V is TRBV27; D remains ambiguous. Between the trimmed V and J ends, which lost 5 bases and 0 bases, there was a span of 13 bases. The CDR3 contains 15 residues. CDR1 and CDR2 (germline): MNHEY, SMNVEV (reference sequence). CDR3 sequence: CASSTNGQMNTEAFF. The CDR3 nucleotides are TGTGCCAGCAGTACCAATGGGCAGATGAACACTGAAGCTTTCTTT.

This clonotype occurred a few times. The rearrangement uses TRBV4-2 and TRBJ1-4; D is uncertain. V was shortened by 0 bases and J by 5 bases, with 10 bases between the two germline ends. Germline lookup yields CDR1 LGHNA and CDR2 YNFKEQ. The CDR3 consists of 15 residues. CDR3 DNA sequence: TGTGCCAGCAGCCAAGATAGAAGGATCAATGAAAAACTGTTTTTT. Amino acid sequence: CASSQDRRINEKLFF.

Concerning this clonotype itself: A much larger clonotype is one base distant, so this may be a read error. This rearrangement joins TRBV28 to TRBJ2-1, with D uncertain. The J call may not be correct, given that the DNA end is closer to TRBJ2-7. The CDR3 sequence is 13 residues long. Germline CDR1 is MDHEN and CDR2 is SYDVKM. CDR3 loop: CASSPDLYNEQYF. The CDR3, as DNA: TGTGCCAGCAGTCCGGACCTATACAATGAGCAGTACTTC.

The sample holds many counts of this clonotype. The gene calls are TRBV7-8 and TRBJ2-1; TRBD1 aligns across 9 bases. This CDR3 has 15 residues. Germline CDR1 and CDR2: SGHVS and FQNEAQ. V lost 1 base and J lost 4; bases outside the gene matches: 2. The CDR3 DNA reads as TGTGCCAGCAGCTTAGAGGACAGGGGTTACAATGAGCAGTTCTTC. Protein product: CASSLEDRGYNEQFF.

The J gene is TRBJ2-1, the V gene TRBV19; no clear D. The CDR3 is 11 amino acids. V shed 7 bases and J shed 8 bases, with 9 bases lying between them. The germline CDR1 and CDR2 sequences are LNHDA and SQIVND (reference sequence). The CDR3 is CASIAHHEQFF. CDR3 DNA: TGTGCCAGTATTGCTCACCATGAGCAGTTCTTC.

This clonotype was found once. The V call is TRBV7-9, the J call TRBJ1-1; D perhaps matches TRBD1 (5 bases). The V gene's germline CDR1 is SEHNR and CDR2 FQNEAQ (reference sequence). The V and J ends lost 5 bases and 5 bases respectively, with 12 bases between them. The CDR3 sequence is 13 residues long. The CDR3 bases are TGTGCCAGCAGCCCGACAGACGGGACTGAAGCTTTCTTT. Its translation is CASSPTDGTEAFF.

This rearrangement joins TRBV27 to TRBJ2-1; 9 bases agree with TRBD1. The CDR3 is made up of 16 amino acids. Per germline, CDR1 MNHEY and CDR2 SMNVEV (reference sequence). V gave up 4 bases and J gave up 8 bases; unmatched junction bases: 12. The CDR3 loop is CASSSYGTGSDYEQFF. The CDR3 coding sequence is TGTGCCAGCAGTTCGTACGGGACAGGGTCTGACTATGAGCAGTTCTTC.

This clonotype was counted a few times. This chain uses TRBV7-2 with TRBJ2-2; D remains ambiguous. V gave up 2 bases and J gave up 5 bases, with 9 bases separating them. The CDR3 runs 14 residues. Germline V gene data show CDR1 as SGHTA and CDR2 as FQGNSA. CDR3 amino acids: CASSLYGVTGELFF. CDR3 sequence (DNA): TGTGCCAGCAGCTTATATGGGGTAACCGGGGAGCTGTTTTTT.

This clonotype was counted many times. The genes are TRBV4-1 and TRBJ2-7; TRBD1 matches 9 bases. Germline CDR1 is MGHRA and CDR2 is YSYEKL. Losses at the gene ends were 0 bases for V and 5 bases for J; bases not matched to a gene: 14. The length of the CDR3 is 18 residues. The CDR3 nucleotides read TGCGCCAGCAGCCAAGAATGGGGGACAGGGCTTGAGGGACACGAGCAGTACTTC. As protein: CASSQEWGTGLEGHEQYF.

There are many counts of this clonotype. The chain has TRBV5-5 and TRBJ1-2, with D hard to call. Germline V gene data show CDR1 as SGHKS and CDR2 as YYEKEE (reference sequence). This CDR3 has 11 amino acids. Trimming removed 4 bases at V and 6 bases at J, with 7 bases between. As DNA, the CDR3 is TGTGCCAGCAGCCCCGAACATGGCTACACCTTC. It translates to CASSPEHGYTF.

Notes on this clonotype: A much larger clone differs from this one at a single base, so this may be a read error. This chain uses TRBV5-5 with TRBJ1-2, with 10 nucleotides matching TRBD1. J gave up 2 bases and V 4 bases, and 5 bases lay outside the gene matches. The CDR3 contains 15 residues. CDR1 is SGHKS and CDR2 is YYEKEE in the germline V gene (reference sequence). CDR3 sequence reads: CASSTETGGNYGYTF. For the CDR3, the DNA is TGTGCCAGCAGCACCGAGACAGGGGGCAACTATGGCTACACCTTC.

This clonotype was seen more than once but under ten times. The chain combines TRBV28 with TRBJ2-1, with D possibly TRBD2 on 5 matching bases. Germline V lookup: CDR1 MDHEN, CDR2 SYDVKM. This CDR3 is 17 amino acids long. V was trimmed by 1 base and J by 4 bases, leaving 17 bases between them. The CDR3 protein is CASSLSSLAGPYNEQFF. In nucleotides, the CDR3 is TGTGCCAGCAGTTTATCCAGCCTCGCGGGTCCTTACAATGAGCAGTTCTTC.

This chain uses TRBV6-2 or TRBV6-3 with TRBJ1-2; 7 nucleotides line up with TRBD1. Trimming took 5 bases from V and 3 from J; bases not matched to a gene: 12. CDR3 length equals 16 residues. In germline, CDR1 is MNHEY, CDR2 SVGEGT. In nucleotides, the CDR3 is TGTGCCAGCAGTAAGGGGACAGTAAATCTCTACTATGGCTACACCTTC. Amino acid sequence: CASSKGTVNLYYGYTF.

This clonotype was recorded a few times. The rearrangement uses TRBV14 and TRBJ1-2; no clear D gene. Germline CDR1 and CDR2: SGHDN and FVKESK. Trimming left V 4 bases short and J 8 bases short, with 20 bases between. This CDR3 has 15 amino acids. CDR3 nucleotide sequence: TGTGCCAGCAGCCCGCGAGGGTCGGATTCCGGCGGCTACACCTTC. This gives the protein CASSPRGSDSGGYTF.

This clonotype appeared many times. V is TRBV12-3 or TRBV12-4 and J is TRBJ1-2; D is unclear. V was trimmed by 5 bases and J by 0 bases, leaving 10 bases between them. The CDR3 sequence is 14 residues long. CDR3 loop: CASSKDGTNYGYTF. The CDR3 DNA is TGTGCCAGCAGTAAGGACGGAACTAACTATGGCTACACCTTC.